These 2 T cell receptor beta chains were all obtained from the same sample, sequenced in a study of cytomegalovirus exposure and HLA in healthy donors. PCR amplification relied on 60 Vbeta primers (plus 13 Jbeta primers). TCRdb's table, derived via immunoSEQ multiplex PCR, lists solely in-frame clones and lacks some. The table shows 150,000 to 200,000 clones, with around 80% occurring only once. The sequencing sample was made of PBMCs. The receptor set was obtained from a man aged 18 to 29 in good health and CMV-seronegative.

V and J are TRBV7-9 and TRBJ1-1; D possibly corresponds to TRBD1 (5 bases). The CDR3 totals 14 residues. Trimming stripped 5 bases from V and 4 bases from J, with 14 bases between. Germline V lookup: CDR1 SEHNR, CDR2 FQNEAQ (reference sequence). The CDR3, as DNA: TGTGCCAGCAGCGATCGCTCGGGGGGCACTGAAGCTTTCTTT. Translated: CASSDRSGGTEAFF.

The rearrangement links TRBV28 to TRBJ1-1, with 10 positions matching TRBD1. The CDR3 loop spans 18 amino acids. Germline lookup yields CDR1 MDHEN and CDR2 SYDVKM. V lost 0 bases, J lost 2 bases, and 9 bases stayed unmatched. CDR3 protein: CASSLWLEGTGVNTEAFF. Written as DNA, the CDR3 is TGTGCCAGCAGTTTATGGCTAGAAGGGACAGGGGTTAACACTGAAGCTTTCTTT.